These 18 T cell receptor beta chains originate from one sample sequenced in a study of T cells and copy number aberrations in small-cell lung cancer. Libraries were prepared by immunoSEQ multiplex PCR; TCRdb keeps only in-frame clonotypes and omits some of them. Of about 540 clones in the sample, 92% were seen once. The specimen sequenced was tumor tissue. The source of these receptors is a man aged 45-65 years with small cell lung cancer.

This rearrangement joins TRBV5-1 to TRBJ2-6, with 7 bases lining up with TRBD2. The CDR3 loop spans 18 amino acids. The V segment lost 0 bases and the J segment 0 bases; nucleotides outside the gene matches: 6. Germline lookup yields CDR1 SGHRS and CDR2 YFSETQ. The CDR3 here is CASSLVGGSYSGANVLTF. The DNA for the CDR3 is TGCGCCAGCAGCTTGGTCGGGGGGTCCTACTCTGGGGCCAACGTCCTGACTTTC.

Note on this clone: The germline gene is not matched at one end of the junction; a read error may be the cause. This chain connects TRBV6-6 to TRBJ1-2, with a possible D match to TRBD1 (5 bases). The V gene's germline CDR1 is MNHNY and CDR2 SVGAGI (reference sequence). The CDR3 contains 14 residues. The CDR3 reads CAGRDAGHFYGYTF. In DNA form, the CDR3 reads TGTGCCGGCAGGGATGCCGGACATTTTTATGGCTACACCTTC.

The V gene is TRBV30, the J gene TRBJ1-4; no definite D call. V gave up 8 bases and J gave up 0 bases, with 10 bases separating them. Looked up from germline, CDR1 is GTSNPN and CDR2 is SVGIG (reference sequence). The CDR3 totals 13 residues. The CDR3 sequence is CARSFATNEKLFF. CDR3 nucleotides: TGTGCCCGTTCCTTTGCAACTAATGAAAAACTGTTTTTT.

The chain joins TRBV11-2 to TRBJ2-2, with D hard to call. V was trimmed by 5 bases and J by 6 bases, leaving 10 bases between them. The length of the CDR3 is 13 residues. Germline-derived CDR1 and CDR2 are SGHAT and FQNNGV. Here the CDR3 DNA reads TGTGCCAGCAGCCCTCTCAAGGCCGGGGAGCTGTTTTTT. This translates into CASSPLKAGELFF.

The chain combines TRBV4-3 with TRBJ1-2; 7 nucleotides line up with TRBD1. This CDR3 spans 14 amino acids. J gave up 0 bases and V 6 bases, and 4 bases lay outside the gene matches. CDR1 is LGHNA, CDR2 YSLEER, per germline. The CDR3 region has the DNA TGCGCCAGCAGACCACAGGGGACTAACTATGGCTACACCTTC. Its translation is CASRPQGTNYGYTF.

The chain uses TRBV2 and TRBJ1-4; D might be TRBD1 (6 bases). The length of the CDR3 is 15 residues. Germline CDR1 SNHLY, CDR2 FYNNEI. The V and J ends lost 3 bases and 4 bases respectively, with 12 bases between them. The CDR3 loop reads CASSDLGTINEKLFF. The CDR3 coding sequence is TGTGCCAGCAGTGACTTGGGGACAATTAATGAAAAACTGTTTTTT.

This CDR3 reads CASSARTDFNTEAFF. The CDR3 bases are TGTGCCAGCAGCGCCCGGACGGACTTTAACACTGAAGCTTTCTTT. The chain uses TRBV11-2 and TRBJ1-1, with D hard to call. V lost 5 bases, J lost 2 bases, and 15 bases lay in between. This CDR3 is built from 15 residues. Looked up from germline, CDR1 is SGHAT and CDR2 is FQNNGV.

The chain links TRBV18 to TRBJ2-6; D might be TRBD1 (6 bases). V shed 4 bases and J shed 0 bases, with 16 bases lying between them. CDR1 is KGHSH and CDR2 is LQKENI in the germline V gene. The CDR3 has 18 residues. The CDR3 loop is CASSQRDTSNSGANVLTF. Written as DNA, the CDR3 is TGTGCCAGCTCACAGAGGGACACATCCAACTCTGGGGCCAACGTCCTGACTTTC.

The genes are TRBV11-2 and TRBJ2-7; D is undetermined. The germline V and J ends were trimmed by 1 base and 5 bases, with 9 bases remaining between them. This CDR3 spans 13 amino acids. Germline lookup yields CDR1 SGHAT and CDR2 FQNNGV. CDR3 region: CASSLGHRDEQYF. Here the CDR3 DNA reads TGTGCCAGCAGCTTAGGGCACCGAGACGAGCAGTACTTC.

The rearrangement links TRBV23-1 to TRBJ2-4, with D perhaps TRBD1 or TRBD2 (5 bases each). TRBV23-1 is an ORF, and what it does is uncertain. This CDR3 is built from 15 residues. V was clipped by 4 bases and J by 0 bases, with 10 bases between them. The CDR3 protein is CASSPGPLAKNIQYF. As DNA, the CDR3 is TGCGCCAGCAGTCCGGGACCGCTAGCCAAAAACATTCAGTACTTC.

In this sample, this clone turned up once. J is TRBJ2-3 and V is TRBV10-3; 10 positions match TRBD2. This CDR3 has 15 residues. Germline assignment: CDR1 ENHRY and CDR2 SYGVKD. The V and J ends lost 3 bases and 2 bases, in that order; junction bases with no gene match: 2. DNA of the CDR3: TGTGCCATCAGTGAAACTAGCGGGACCACAGATACGCAGTATTTT. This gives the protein CAISETSGTTDTQYF.

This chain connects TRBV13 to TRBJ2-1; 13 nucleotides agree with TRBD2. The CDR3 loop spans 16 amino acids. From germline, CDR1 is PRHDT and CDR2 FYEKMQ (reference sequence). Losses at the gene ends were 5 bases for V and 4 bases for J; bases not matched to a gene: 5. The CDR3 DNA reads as TGTGCCAGCAGCCCCCGGACTAGCGGGAGATACAATGAGCAGTTCTTC. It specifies CASSPRTSGRYNEQFF.

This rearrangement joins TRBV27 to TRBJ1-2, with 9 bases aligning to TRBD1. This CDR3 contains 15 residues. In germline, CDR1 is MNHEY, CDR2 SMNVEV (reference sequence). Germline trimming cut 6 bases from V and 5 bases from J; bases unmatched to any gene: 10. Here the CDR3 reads CASSKGTGRTYGYTF. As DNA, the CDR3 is TGTGCCAGCAGCAAGGGGACAGGGAGAACGTATGGCTACACCTTC.

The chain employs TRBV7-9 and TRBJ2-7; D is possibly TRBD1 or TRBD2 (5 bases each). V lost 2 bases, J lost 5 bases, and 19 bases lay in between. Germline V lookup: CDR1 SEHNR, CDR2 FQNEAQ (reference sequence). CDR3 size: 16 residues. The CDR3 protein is CASSLSRDPGANEQYF. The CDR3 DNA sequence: TGTGCCAGCAGCTTATCCCGGGACCCAGGTGCGAACGAGCAGTACTTC.

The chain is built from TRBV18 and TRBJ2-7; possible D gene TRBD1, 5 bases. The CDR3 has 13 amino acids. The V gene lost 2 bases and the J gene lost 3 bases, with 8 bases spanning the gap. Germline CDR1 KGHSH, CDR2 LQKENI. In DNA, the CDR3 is TGTGCCAGCTCACCAGAGACAGTCTACGAGCAGTACTTC. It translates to CASSPETVYEQYF.

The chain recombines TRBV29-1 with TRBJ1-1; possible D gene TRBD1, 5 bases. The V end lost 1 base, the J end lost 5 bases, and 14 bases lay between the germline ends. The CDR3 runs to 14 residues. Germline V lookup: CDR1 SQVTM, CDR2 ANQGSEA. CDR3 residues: CSVEGGRVGTEAFF. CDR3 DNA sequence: TGCAGCGTTGAAGGAGGCAGGGTGGGAACTGAAGCTTTCTTT.

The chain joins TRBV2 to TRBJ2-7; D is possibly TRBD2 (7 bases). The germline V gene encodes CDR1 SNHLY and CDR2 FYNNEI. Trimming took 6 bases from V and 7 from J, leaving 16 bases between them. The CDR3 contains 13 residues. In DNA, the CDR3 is TGTGCCAGCAGGGGAAAGGGGGAGGGGGAGCAGTACTTC. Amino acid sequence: CASRGKGEGEQYF.

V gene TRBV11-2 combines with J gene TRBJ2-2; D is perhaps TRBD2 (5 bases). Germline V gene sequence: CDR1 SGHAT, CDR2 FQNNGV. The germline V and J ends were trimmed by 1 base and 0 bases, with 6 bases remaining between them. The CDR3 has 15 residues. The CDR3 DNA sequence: TGTGCCAGCAGCTTAGCGGGAACGAACACCGGGGAGCTGTTTTTT. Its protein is CASSLAGTNTGELFF.